Below, one T cell receptor (beta chain) is given with its context. The sample is drawn from a study of blood T cell repertoires in COVID-19. Study context: T cells, B-cell-depleted T cells, or PBMCs supplied cDNA or gDNA.

Per the original methods: Researchers report that nucleated cell counts were estimated from reference gene primer amplification. Using immunoSEQ multiplex PCR, the repertoire was profiled, and TCRdb retains in-frame clones only, with some absent. V and J calls and clone size come straight from that table; D and trimming were deduced from the DNA. The profile shows about 250,000 clones, around 85% of them singletons. Germline V gives CDR1 SGHTA, CDR2 FQGNSA. The length of the CDR3 is 16 residues. V shed 4 bases and J 5 bases; nucleotides not matched to a gene: 11. The V gene is TRBV7-2, the J gene TRBJ2-5, with 9 bases lining up with TRBD1. The sequence came from a man aged 50 or older with active or convalescent COVID-19. The source material was peripheral blood. The chain's CDR3 is CASSSLWTGEGETQYF. CDR3 nucleotides: TGTGCCAGCAGCTCGCTCTGGACAGGGGAAGGGGAGACCCAGTACTTC. Full variable domain (outside the CDR3, taken from reference TRBV7-2 and TRBJ2-5): GAGVSQSPSNKVTEKGKDVELRCDPISGHTALYWYRQSLGQGLEFLIYFQGNSAPDKSGLPSDRFSAERTGGSVSTLTIQRTQQEDSAVYLCASSSLWTGEGETQYFGPGTRLLVL.